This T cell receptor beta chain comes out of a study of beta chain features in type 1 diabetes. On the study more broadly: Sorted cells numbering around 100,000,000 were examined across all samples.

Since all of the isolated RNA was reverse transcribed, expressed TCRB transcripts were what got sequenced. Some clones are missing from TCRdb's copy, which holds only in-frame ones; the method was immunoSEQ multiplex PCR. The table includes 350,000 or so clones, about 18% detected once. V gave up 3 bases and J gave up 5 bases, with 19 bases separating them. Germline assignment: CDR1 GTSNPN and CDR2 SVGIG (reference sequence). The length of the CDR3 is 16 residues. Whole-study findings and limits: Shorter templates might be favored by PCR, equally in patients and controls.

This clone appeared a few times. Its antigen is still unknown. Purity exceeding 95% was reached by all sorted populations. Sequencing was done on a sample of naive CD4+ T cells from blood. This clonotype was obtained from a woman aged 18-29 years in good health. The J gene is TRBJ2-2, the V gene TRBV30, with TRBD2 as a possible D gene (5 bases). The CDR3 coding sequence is TGTGCCTGGAGGGGGTACGGGCGGGCCAGAACCGGGGAGCTGTTTTTT. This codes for CAWRGYGRARTGELFF.